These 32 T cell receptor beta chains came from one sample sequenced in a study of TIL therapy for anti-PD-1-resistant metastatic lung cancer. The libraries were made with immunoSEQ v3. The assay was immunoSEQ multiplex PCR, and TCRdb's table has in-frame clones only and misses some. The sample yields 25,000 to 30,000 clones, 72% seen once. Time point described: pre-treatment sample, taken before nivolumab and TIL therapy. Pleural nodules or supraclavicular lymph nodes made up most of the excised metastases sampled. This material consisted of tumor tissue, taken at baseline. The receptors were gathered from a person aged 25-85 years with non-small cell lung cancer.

CDR3 sequence reads: CAISDPQIGRRPNSPLHF. For the CDR3, the DNA is TGTGCCATCAGTGATCCGCAAATCGGACGCCGACCGAATTCACCCCTCCACTTT. The rearrangement joins TRBV10-3 to TRBJ1-6; no clear D gene. The CDR3 is 18 residues long. Per germline, CDR1 ENHRY and CDR2 SYGVKD. Trimming took off 3 bases at V and 7 bases at J, with 22 bases between the two ends.

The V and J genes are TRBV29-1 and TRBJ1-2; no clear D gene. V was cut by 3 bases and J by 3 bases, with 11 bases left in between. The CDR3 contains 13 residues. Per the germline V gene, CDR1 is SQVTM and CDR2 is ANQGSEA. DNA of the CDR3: TGCAGCGTTGATTCTCAGACTGACTATGGCTACACCTTC. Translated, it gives CSVDSQTDYGYTF.

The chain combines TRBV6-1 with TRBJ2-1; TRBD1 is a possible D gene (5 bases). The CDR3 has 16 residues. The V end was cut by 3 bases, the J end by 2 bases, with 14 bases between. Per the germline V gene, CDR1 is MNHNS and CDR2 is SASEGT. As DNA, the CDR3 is TGTGCCAGCAGTGATAGGGGCAGGGTCGCCTACAATGAGCAGTTCTTC. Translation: CASSDRGRVAYNEQFF.

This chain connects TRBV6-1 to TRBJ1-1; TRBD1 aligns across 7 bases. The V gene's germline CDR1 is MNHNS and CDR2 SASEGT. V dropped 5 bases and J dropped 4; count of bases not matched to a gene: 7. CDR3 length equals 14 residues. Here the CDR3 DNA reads TGTGCCAGCAGTATTGAAGGGGGCCGCACTGAAGCTTTCTTT. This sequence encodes CASSIEGGRTEAFF.

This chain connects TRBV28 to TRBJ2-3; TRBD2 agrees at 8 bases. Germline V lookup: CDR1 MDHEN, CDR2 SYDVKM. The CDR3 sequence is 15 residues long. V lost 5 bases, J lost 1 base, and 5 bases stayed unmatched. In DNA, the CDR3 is TGTGCCAGCAGTCCGGGGGGGCGGGGCACAGATACGCAGTATTTT. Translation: CASSPGGRGTDTQYF.

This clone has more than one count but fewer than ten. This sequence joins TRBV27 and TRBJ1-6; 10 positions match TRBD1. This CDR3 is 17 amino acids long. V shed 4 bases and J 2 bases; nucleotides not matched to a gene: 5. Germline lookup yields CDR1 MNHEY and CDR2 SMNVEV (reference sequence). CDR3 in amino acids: CASSSRTGGTYNSPLHF. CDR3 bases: TGTGCCAGCAGTTCTCGGACAGGGGGAACCTATAATTCACCCCTCCACTTT.

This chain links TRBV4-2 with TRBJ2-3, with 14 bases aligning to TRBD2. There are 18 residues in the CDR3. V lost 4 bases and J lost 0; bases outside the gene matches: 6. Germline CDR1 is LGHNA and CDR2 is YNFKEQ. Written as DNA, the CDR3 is TGTGCCAGCAGCCGCCGACTAGCGGGGGGGTCTAGCACAGATACGCAGTATTTT. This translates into CASSRRLAGGSSTDTQYF.

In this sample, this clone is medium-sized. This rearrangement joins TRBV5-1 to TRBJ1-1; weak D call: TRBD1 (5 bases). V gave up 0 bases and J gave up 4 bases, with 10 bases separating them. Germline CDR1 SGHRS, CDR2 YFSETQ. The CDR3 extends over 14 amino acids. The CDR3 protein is CASSLGLGVTEAFF. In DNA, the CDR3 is TGCGCCAGCAGCTTGGGCCTGGGGGTCACTGAAGCTTTCTTT.

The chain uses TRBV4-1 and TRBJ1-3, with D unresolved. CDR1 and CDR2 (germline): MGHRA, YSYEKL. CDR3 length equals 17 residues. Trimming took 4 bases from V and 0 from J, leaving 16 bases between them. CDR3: CASSPEAGYGSGNTIYF. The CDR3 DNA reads TGCGCCAGCAGCCCCGAGGCGGGGTACGGCTCTGGAAACACCATATATTTT.

The CDR3 DNA sequence: TGTGCCAGCAGCTTAATCCCCGGACTGAACACTGAAGCTTTCTTT. This encodes CASSLIPGLNTEAFF. This chain links TRBV7-2 with TRBJ1-1; unclear D gene. This CDR3 is 15 amino acids long. V was shortened by 2 bases and J by 0 bases, with 10 bases between the two germline ends. The germline V gene encodes CDR1 SGHTA and CDR2 FQGNSA.

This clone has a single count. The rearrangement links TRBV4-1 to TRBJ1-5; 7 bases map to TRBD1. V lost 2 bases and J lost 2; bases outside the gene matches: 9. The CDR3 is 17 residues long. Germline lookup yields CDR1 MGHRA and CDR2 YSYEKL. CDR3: CASSQKGSGGGNQPQHF. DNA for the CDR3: TGCGCCAGCAGCCAAAAAGGTTCAGGGGGGGGCAATCAGCCCCAGCATTTT.

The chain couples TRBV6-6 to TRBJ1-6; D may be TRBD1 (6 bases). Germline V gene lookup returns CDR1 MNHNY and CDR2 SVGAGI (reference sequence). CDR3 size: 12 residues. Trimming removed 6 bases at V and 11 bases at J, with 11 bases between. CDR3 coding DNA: TGTGCCAGCAGGACAGGATCTACACCCCTCCACTTT. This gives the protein CASRTGSTPLHF.

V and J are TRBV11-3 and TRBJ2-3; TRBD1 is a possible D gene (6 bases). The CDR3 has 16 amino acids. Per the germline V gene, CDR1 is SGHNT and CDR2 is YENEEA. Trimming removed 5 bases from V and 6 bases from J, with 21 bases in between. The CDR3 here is CASSPGVGTHRDTQYF. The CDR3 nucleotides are TGTGCCAGCAGCCCTGGGGTGGGGACACACCGGGATACGCAGTATTTT.

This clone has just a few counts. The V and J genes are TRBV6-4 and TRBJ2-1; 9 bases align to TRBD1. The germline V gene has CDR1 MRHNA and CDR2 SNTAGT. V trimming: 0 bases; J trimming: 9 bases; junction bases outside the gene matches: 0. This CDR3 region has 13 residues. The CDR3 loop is CASSDSDRGEQFF. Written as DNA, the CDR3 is TGTGCCAGCAGTGACTCGGACAGGGGTGAGCAGTTCTTC.

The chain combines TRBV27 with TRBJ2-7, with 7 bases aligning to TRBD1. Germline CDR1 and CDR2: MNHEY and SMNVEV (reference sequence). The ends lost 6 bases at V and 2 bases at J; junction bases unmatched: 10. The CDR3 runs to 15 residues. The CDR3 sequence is CASSNQQGKAYEQYF. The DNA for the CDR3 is TGTGCCAGCAGCAACCAACAGGGGAAAGCCTACGAGCAGTACTTC.

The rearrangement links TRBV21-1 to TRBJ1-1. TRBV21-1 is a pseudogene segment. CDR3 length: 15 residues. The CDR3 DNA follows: TGTGCCAGCAGCAAAGGGGAACCGATGAACACTGAAGCTTTCTTT. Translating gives CASSKGEPMNTEAFF.

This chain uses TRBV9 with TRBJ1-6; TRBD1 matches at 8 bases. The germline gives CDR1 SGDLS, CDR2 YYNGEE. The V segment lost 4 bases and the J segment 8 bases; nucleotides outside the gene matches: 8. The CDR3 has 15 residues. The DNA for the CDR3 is TGTGCCAGCAGCTTTAGGGCACAGGGGGATTCACCCCTCCACTTT. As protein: CASSFRAQGDSPLHF. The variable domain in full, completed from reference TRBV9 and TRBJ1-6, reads DSGVTQTPKHLITATGQRVTLRCSPRSGDLSVYWYQQSLDQGLQFLIQYYNGEERAKGNILERFSAQQFPDLHSELNLSSLELGDSALYFCASSFRAQGDSPLHFGNGTRLTVT.

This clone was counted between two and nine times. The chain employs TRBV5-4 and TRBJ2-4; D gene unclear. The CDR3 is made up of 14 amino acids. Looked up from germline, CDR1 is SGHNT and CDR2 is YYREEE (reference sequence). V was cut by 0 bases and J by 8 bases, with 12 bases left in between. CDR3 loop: CASSLVGGRDIQYF. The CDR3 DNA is TGTGCCAGCAGCTTGGTCGGCGGACGGGACATTCAGTACTTC.

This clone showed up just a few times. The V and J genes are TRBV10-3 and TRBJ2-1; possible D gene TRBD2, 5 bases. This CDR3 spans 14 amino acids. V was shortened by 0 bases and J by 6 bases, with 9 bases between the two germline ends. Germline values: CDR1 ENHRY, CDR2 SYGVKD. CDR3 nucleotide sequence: TGTGCCATCAGTGAGTCGCGGAGCGGCAATGAGCAGTTCTTC. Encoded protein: CAISESRSGNEQFF.

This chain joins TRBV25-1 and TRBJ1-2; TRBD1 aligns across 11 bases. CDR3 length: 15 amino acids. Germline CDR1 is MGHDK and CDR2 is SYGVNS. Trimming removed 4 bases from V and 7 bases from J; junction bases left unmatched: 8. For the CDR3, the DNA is TGTGCCAGCAGTGTAAGGACAGGGGGCGCATCTGGCTACACCTTC. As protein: CASSVRTGGASGYTF.

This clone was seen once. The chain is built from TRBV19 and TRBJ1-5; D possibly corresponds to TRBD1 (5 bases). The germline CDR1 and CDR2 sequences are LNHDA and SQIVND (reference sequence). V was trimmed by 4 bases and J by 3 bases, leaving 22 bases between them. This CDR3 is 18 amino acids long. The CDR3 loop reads CASSTSPRVEQYNQPQHF. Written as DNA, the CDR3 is TGTGCCAGTAGTACCTCTCCCAGGGTTGAACAGTACAATCAGCCCCAGCATTTT.

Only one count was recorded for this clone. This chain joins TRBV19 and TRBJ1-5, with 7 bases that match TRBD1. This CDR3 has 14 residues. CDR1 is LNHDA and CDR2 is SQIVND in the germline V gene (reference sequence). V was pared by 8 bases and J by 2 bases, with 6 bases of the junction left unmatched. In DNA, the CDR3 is TGTGCCAGTTCCCGACAGGGTCGCAATCAGCCCCAGCATTTT. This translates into CASSRQGRNQPQHF.

The CDR3 reads CASSLGTGAGNTIYF. The CDR3 DNA reads as TGCGCCAGCAGCTTGGGGACAGGGGCTGGAAACACCATATATTTT. The genes are TRBV5-1 and TRBJ1-3, with 9 bases that match TRBD1. The CDR3 loop spans 15 amino acids. Germline values: CDR1 SGHRS, CDR2 YFSETQ. Trimming at V came to 0 bases and at J to 2 bases, leaving 0 bases not matched to a gene.

The CDR3 sequence is CASSQGGGHTDTQYF. The CDR3 DNA reads as TGTGCCAGCAGCCAAGGGGGGGGCCACACAGATACGCAGTATTTT. This rearrangement joins TRBV4-2 to TRBJ2-3, with D possibly being TRBD2 (7 bases). V lost 1 base and J 2 bases, leaving 10 bases between the germline ends. Germline V CDR1 and CDR2: LGHNA, YNFKEQ. CDR3 length: 15 amino acids.

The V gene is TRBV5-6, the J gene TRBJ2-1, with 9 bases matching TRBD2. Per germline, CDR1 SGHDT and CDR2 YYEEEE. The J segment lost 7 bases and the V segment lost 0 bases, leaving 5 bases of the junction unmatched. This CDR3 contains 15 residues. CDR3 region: CASSLVFSGGNEQFF. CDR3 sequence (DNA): TGTGCCAGCAGCTTGGTTTTTAGCGGGGGTAATGAGCAGTTCTTC.

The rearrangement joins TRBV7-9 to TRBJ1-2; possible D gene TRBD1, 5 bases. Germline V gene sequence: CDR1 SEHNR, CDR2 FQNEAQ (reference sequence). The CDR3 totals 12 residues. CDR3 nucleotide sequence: TGTACCCGCCCCGGATGGGGGGATGGCTACACCTTC. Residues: CTRPGWGDGYTF.

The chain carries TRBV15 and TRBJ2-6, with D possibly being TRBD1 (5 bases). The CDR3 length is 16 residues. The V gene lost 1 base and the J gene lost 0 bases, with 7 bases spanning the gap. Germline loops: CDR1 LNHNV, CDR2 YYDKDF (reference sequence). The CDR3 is CATSRGTISGANVLTF. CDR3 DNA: TGTGCCACCAGCAGAGGGACAATCTCTGGGGCCAACGTCCTGACTTTC.

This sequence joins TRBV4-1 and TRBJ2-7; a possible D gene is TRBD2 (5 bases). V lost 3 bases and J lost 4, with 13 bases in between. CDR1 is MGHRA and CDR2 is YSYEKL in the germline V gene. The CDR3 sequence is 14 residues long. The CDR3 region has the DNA TGCGCCAGCAGCCACGGACGGGGTTCGTACGAGCAGTACTTC. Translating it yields CASSHGRGSYEQYF.

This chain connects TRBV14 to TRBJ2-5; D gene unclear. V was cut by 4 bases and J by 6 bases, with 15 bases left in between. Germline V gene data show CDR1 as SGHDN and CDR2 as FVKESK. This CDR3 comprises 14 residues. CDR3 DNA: TGTGCCAGCAGCCCCTCGGGCCCCGCCCAGACCCAGTACTTC. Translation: CASSPSGPAQTQYF.

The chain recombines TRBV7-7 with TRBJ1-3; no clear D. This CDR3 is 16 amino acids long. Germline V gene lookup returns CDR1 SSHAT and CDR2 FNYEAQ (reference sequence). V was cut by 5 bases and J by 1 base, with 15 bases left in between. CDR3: CASSPDLLGSGNTIYF. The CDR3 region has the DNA TGTGCCAGCAGCCCAGACTTGTTAGGTTCTGGAAACACCATATATTTT. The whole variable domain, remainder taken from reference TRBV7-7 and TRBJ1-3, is GAGVSQSPRYKVTKRGQDVTLRCDPISSHATLYWYQQALGQGPEFLTYFNYEAQPDKSGLPSDRFSAERPEGSISTLTIQRTEQRDSAMYRCASSPDLLGSGNTIYFGEGSWLTVV.

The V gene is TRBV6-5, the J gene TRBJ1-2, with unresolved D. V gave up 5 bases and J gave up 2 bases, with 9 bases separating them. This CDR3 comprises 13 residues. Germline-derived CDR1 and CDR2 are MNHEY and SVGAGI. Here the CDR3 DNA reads TGTGCCAGCAGTGCTACAGTAAACTATGGCTACACCTTC. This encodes CASSATVNYGYTF.

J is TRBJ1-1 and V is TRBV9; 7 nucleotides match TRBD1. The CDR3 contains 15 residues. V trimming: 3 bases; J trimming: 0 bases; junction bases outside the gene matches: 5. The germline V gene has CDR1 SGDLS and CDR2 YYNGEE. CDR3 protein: CASSARDSMNTEAFF. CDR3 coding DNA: TGTGCCAGCAGCGCCCGGGACAGTATGAACACTGAAGCTTTCTTT.